This T cell receptor beta chain came from a study of blood T cell repertoires in COVID-19. Trimming at V came to 4 bases and at J to 9 bases, leaving 16 bases not matched to a gene. There are 17 residues in the CDR3. Germline V gene lookup returns CDR1 SGHVS and CDR2 FQNEAQ. Here immunoSEQ multiplex PCR was the method, and the copy in TCRdb shows in-frame clones only, minus some. The sample holds a few hundred thousand clones, 84% seen once. Sequencing used PBMCs or T cells enriched from blood (not recorded which). The TCR originated in a woman between 40 and 50 years old who had recovered from COVID-19. The chain recombines TRBV7-8 with TRBJ2-3; 10 bases are a match to TRBD1. In DNA form, the CDR3 reads TGTGCCAGCAGCTCACTGAGGTGGGGGACAGGGGTAAAGACGCAGTATTTT. It codes for CASSSLRWGTGVKTQYF. Filled out from reference TRBV7-8 and TRBJ2-3, the complete variable domain reads GAGVSQSPRYKVAKRGQDVALRCDPISGHVSLFWYQQALGQGPEFLTYFQNEAQLDKSGLPSDRFFAERPEGSVSTLKIQRTQQEDSAVYLCASSSLRWGTGVKTQYFGPGTRLTVL.